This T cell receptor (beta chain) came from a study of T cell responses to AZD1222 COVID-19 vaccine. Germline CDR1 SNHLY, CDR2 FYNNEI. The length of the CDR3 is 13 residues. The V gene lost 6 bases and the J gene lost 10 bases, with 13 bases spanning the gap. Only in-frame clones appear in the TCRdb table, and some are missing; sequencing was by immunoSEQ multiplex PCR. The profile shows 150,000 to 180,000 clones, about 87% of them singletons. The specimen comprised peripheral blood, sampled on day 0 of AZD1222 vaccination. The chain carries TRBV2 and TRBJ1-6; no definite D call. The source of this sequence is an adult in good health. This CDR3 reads CASRSPVGSPLHF. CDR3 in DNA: TGTGCCAGCAGGTCCCCCGTGGGATCACCCCTCCACTTT. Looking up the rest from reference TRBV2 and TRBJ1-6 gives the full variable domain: EPEVTQTPSHQVTQMGQEVILRCVPISNHLYFYWYRQILGQKVEFLVSFYNNEISEKSEIFDDQFSVERPDGSNFTLKIRSTKLEDSAMYFCASRSPVGSPLHFGNGTRLTVT.